This is a list of T cell receptor beta chains from one sample in a study of blood T cells in healthy people across ages. TCRdb re-analysed the 5' RACE reads in MiXCR, keeping a single row per CDR3 protein. Among about a million distinct CDR3 sequences listed, more than 30% were seen once. The sequenced sample was blood. These receptors originate from a man younger than 35 in good health. Both conserved end residues are part of each CDR3. A D gene is named only where the DNA matches it firmly. Clone size is not always given. Where it is, it says once, few, many or a class for expanded clones.

TRBJ1-1 | TRBV14 | - | - | CASSQVSSRNTEAFF | TGTGCCAGCAGCCAAGTAAGTTCCAGGAACACTGAAGCTTTCTTT
TRBJ2-1 | TRBV6-1 | - | - | CASSEIVGVQDEQFF | TGTGCCAGCAGTGAAATTGTGGGGGTCCAGGATGAGCAGTTCTTC
TRBJ1-1 | TRBV6-2/TRBV6-3 | - | few | CASSYIRVKGNTEAFF | TGTGCCAGCAGTTACATCAGGGTGAAGGGGAACACTGAAGCTTTCTTT
TRBJ1-2 | TRBV7-2 | - | many | CASSLEGQNYGYTF | TGTGCCAGCAGCTTAGAGGGACAAAACTATGGCTACACCTTC
TRBJ1-5 | TRBV10-3 | - | few | CAISPGDGQPQHF | TGTGCCATCAGTCCAGGGGATGGTCAGCCCCAGCATTTT
TRBJ1-2 | TRBV2 | TRBD1 | - | CASSGDRVVSYGYTF | TGTGCCAGCAGTGGGGACAGGGTGGTCTCCTATGGCTACACCTTC
TRBJ1-2 | TRBV20-1 | TRBD1 | - | CSALDRGSNYGYTF | TGCAGTGCCCTAGACAGGGGGTCTAACTATGGCTACACCTTC
TRBJ2-7 | TRBV29-1 | TRBD2 | - | CSISGRSSYEQYF | TGCAGCATTAGCGGGAGGTCCTCCTACGAGCAGTACTTC
TRBJ2-6 | TRBV29-1 | - | once | CSVAVGRDVANVLTF | TGCAGCGTAGCCGTCGGACGGGATGTTGCCAACGTCCTGACTTTC
TRBJ1-4 | TRBV9 | TRBD1 | - | CASSVDRGNEKLFF | TGTGCCAGCAGCGTAGACAGGGGGAATGAAAAACTGTTTTTT
TRBJ1-4 | TRBV12-3/TRBV12-4 | TRBD1 | - | CASSPDRAGEKLFF | TGTGCCAGCAGTCCAGACAGGGCAGGTGAAAAACTGTTTTTT
TRBJ1-4 | TRBV6-2/TRBV6-3 | - | few | CASSSATGANEKLFF | TGTGCCAGCAGTTCCGCCACAGGAGCCAATGAAAAACTGTTTTTT
TRBJ1-6 | TRBV5-5 | - | - | CASSLNSISYNSPLHF | TGTGCCAGCAGCTTGAACAGCATCTCCTATAATTCACCCCTCCACTTT
TRBJ2-1 | TRBV2 | - | few | CASSYPGDQFF | TGTGCCAGCAGTTACCCGGGTGATCAGTTCTTC
TRBJ2-1 | TRBV9 | - | many | CASSADTSSYNEQFF | TGTGCCAGCAGCGCCGACACGAGCTCCTACAATGAGCAGTTCTTC
TRBJ2-1 | TRBV15 | - | - | CATSRGPQGNEQFF | TGTGCCACCAGTCGAGGGCCTCAGGGCAATGAGCAGTTCTTC
TRBJ2-1 | TRBV20-1 | TRBD1 | - | CSAISETGTYNEQFF | TGCAGTGCTATCTCCGAGACAGGGACCTACAATGAGCAGTTCTTC
TRBJ1-1 | TRBV29-1 | - | - | CSVGLQGSAEAFF | TGCAGCGTGGGTTTGCAGGGCTCGGCTGAAGCTTTCTTT
TRBJ1-2 | TRBV9 | - | - | CASSVSAYGYTF | TGTGCCAGCAGCGTATCCGCCTATGGCTACACCTTC
TRBJ2-4 | TRBV15 | - | - | CATSRVAGVDKNIQYF | TGTGCCACCAGCAGAGTGGCAGGGGTAGACAAAAACATTCAGTACTTC
TRBJ2-5 | TRBV25-1 | - | - | CASSPQANEQYF | TGTGCCAGCAGTCCCCAGGCGAATGAGCAGTACTTC
TRBJ2-1 | TRBV11-2 | - | - | CASDAAGNEQFF | TGTGCCAGCGACGCTGCCGGCAATGAGCAGTTCTTC
TRBJ2-7 | TRBV9 | TRBD2 | many | CASSVGRDRGDFYEQYF | TGTGCCAGCAGCGTAGGAAGGGATCGGGGGGACTTCTACGAGCAGTACTTC
TRBJ1-2 | TRBV28 | - | many | CASSRSYGYTF | TGTGCCAGCAGTCGAAGTTATGGCTACACCTTC
TRBJ1-4 | TRBV5-6 | - | few | CASSSRGKSANEKLFF | TGTGCCAGCAGCTCCAGGGGAAAATCGGCTAATGAAAAACTGTTTTTT
TRBJ1-6 | TRBV12-3/TRBV12-4 | - | few | CASSFEDLSPLHF | TGTGCCAGCAGTTTTGAGGATCTCTCACCCCTCCACTTT
TRBJ2-2 | TRBV28 | - | few | CASSSPGPGELFF | TGTGCCAGCAGTTCCCCGGGCCCCGGGGAGCTGTTTTTT
TRBJ1-4 | TRBV28 | - | few | CASSPPGPGQNEKLFF | TGTGCCAGCAGTCCCCCAGGGCCCGGGCAAAATGAAAAACTGTTTTTT
TRBJ2-5 | TRBV20-1 | - | - | CSARATVWLLGGAETQYF | TGCAGTGCTAGAGCCACGGTCTGGTTACTAGGAGGAGCAGAGACCCAGTACTTC
TRBJ2-7 | TRBV10-3 | - | - | CAISEELRVDEQYF | TGTGCCATCAGTGAGGAGCTCAGGGTCGACGAGCAGTACTTC
TRBJ1-1 | TRBV5-6 | - | - | CASSPAQTEAFF | TGTGCCAGCAGCCCGGCGCAAACTGAAGCTTTCTTT
TRBJ1-5 | TRBV20-1 | - | few | CSASYPADGNQPQHF | TGCAGTGCTAGTTACCCAGCGGACGGCAATCAGCCCCAGCATTTT